One and the same sample provided the 20 T cell receptor beta chains below, sequenced in a study of T cells in Graves' hyperthyroidism and ophthalmopathy. From RNA transcripts, TCR beta CDR3 regions were amplified. In the first-round RT-PCR of the TCR CDR3, the HTBI primer set was used. TCRdb re-analysed the multiplex PCR reads in MiXCR, keeping a single row per CDR3 protein. The profile shows fewer than 350,000 distinct CDR3 sequences, 15% to 20% of them singletons. Sequenced material: blood. Receptor source: a woman between 40 and 55 years old with Graves' ophthalmopathy.

This clonotype was found many times. CDR3 in DNA: TGTGCCAGCAGTGTAGCGGGAGAAGGGTACGAGCAGTACTTC. Encoded protein: CASSVAGEGYEQYF. The chain uses TRBV27 and TRBJ2-7, with 9 nucleotides matching TRBD2. CDR1 and CDR2 from the germline V gene are MNHEY and SMNVEV (reference sequence). Losses at the gene ends were 5 bases for V and 4 bases for J; bases not matched to a gene: 6. This CDR3 is built from 14 residues.

CDR3 residues: CASSKETYNQPQHF. DNA of the CDR3: TGTGCCAGCAGTAAAGAGACATATAATCAGCCCCAGCATTTT. V and J are TRBV12-3 or TRBV12-4 and TRBJ1-5; D is undetermined. This CDR3 has 14 amino acids. V was cut by 5 bases and J by 4 bases, with 12 bases left in between.

The sample holds many counts of this clonotype. The chain links TRBV5-6 to TRBJ2-7; D not resolved. V was clipped by 3 bases and J by 2 bases, with 12 bases between them. Germline V gene sequence: CDR1 SGHDT, CDR2 YYEEEE. The CDR3 has 14 amino acids. The CDR3 DNA reads as TGTGCCAGCAGCTCGCCCCATAAAGCCTACGAGCAGTACTTC. Its translation is CASSSPHKAYEQYF.

This clonotype was recorded at least ten times. The chain uses TRBV11-2 and TRBJ1-1; D may be TRBD1 (5 bases). V was shortened by 7 bases and J by 7 bases, with 19 bases between the two germline ends. CDR3 length: 14 amino acids. Germline V CDR1 and CDR2: SGHAT, FQNNGV. The CDR3: CASISTSGAIEAFF. For the CDR3, the DNA is TGTGCCAGCATATCTACATCCGGGGCCATTGAAGCTTTCTTT.

The chain carries TRBV27 and TRBJ1-1; D possibly corresponds to TRBD1 (5 bases). Trimming removed 7 bases at V and 5 bases at J, with 20 bases between. Germline V CDR1 and CDR2: MNHEY, SMNVEV (reference sequence). The CDR3 is made up of 15 amino acids. The DNA for the CDR3 is TGTGCCAGCACCCCAAGCGGGGGGTTGATGACTGAAGCTTTCTTT. Translating it yields CASTPSGGLMTEAFF.

The chain recombines TRBV12-3 or TRBV12-4 with TRBJ1-5; 8 bases are a match to TRBD1. This CDR3 is built from 14 residues. With 5 bases clipped from V and 7 bases from J, the junction kept 7 bases outside the gene matches. The CDR3 sequence: CASSKGTGGQPQHF. DNA for the CDR3: TGTGCCAGCAGTAAAGGGACAGGTGGACAGCCCCAGCATTTT.

This clonotype was observed many times. The rearrangement joins TRBV6-2 or TRBV6-3 to TRBJ2-5, with D possibly being TRBD2 (5 bases). The CDR3 consists of 16 residues. In germline, CDR1 is MNHEY, CDR2 SVGEGT. V lost 5 bases to trimming and J lost 7 bases, with 23 bases between them. In DNA, the CDR3 is TGTGCCAGCAGTCCTCACCTTCCCGGGAAAAAAGGGACCCAGTACTTC. This sequence encodes CASSPHLPGKKGTQYF.

CDR3 sequence reads: CASSFAGYDSGNTIYF. The CDR3 nucleotides read TGTGCCAGCAGTTTCGCAGGGTATGACTCTGGAAACACCATATATTTT. V gene TRBV6-5 combines with J gene TRBJ1-3; D possibly corresponds to TRBD1 (5 bases). V shed 4 bases and J shed 0 bases, with 13 bases lying between them. The CDR3 spans 16 residues. Germline CDR1 MNHEY, CDR2 SVGAGI.

This clonotype showed up many times. A much larger clone is a single base away; this may be a read error. In this CDR3 the conserved last residue, phenylalanine or tryptophan, is missing, so a read error is likely. DNA of the CDR3: TGTGCCAGCAGGGAACAGGGGAACACTGAAGCTTTCCTT. It encodes CASREQGNTEAFL. The gene calls are TRBV6-1 and TRBJ1-1, with a possible D match to TRBD1 (6 bases). The CDR3 is 13 amino acids. The germline CDR1 and CDR2 sequences are MNHNS and SASEGT. Trimming took 6 bases from V and 1 from J, leaving 9 bases between them.

The sample holds many counts of this clonotype. The J gene is TRBJ1-1, the V gene TRBV6-6, with D hard to call. Germline V CDR1 and CDR2: MNHNY, SVGAGI (reference sequence). The V gene lost 6 bases and the J gene lost 0 bases, with 8 bases spanning the gap. The CDR3 sequence is 13 residues long. CDR3 coding DNA: TGTGCCAGCAGGAGCACCATGAACACTGAAGCTTTCTTT. It codes for CASRSTMNTEAFF.

The V call is TRBV3-2, the J call TRBJ2-5; the table's D call of TRBD1 was not tested on the DNA. TRBV3-2 is described as a pseudogene. This CDR3 contains 16 residues. Written as DNA, the CDR3 is TGTGCCAGCAGCCAAGATCCCCCCAGGGTCGGAGAGACCCAGTACTTC. Amino acids: CASSQDPPRVGETQYF.

This clonotype has a count of ten or more. The chain is built from TRBV28 and TRBJ2-5; possibly TRBD1 for D (6 bases). Per the germline V gene, CDR1 is MDHEN and CDR2 is SYDVKM. V lost 5 bases and J 1 base, leaving 14 bases between the germline ends. The CDR3 has 15 residues. As DNA, the CDR3 is TGTGCCAGCAGTCGGGTAACAGGGTTCCAAGAGACCCAGTACTTC. Translation gives CASSRVTGFQETQYF.

The table lists this clonotype with many counts. V and J are TRBV6-1 and TRBJ1-6, with no clear D. Trimming removed 2 bases at V and 11 bases at J, with 10 bases between. The CDR3 has 13 amino acids. Germline V gene lookup returns CDR1 MNHNS and CDR2 SASEGT. This CDR3 is CASSERADAPLHF. In nucleotides, the CDR3 is TGTGCCAGCAGTGAAAGGGCGGACGCACCCCTCCACTTT.

This chain connects TRBV28 to TRBJ2-7; 7 bases are a match to TRBD2. Germline V gene lookup returns CDR1 MDHEN and CDR2 SYDVKM. V dropped 6 bases and J dropped 3; count of bases not matched to a gene: 8. This CDR3 is 14 amino acids long. DNA of the CDR3: TGTGCCAGCAGGAACGACGGGAGGATCTACGAGCAGTACTTC. This encodes CASRNDGRIYEQYF.

A few counts support this clonotype. In this CDR3 the conserved last residue, phenylalanine or tryptophan, is missing, so a read error is likely. The genes are TRBV6-1 and TRBJ1-5; D is possibly TRBD1 (6 bases). The germline V and J ends were trimmed by 2 bases and 4 bases, with 12 bases remaining between them. CDR3 length: 15 residues. Per germline, CDR1 MNHNS and CDR2 SASEGT. CDR3 loop: CASSENTGRNQPQHV. In DNA form, the CDR3 reads TGTGCCAGCAGTGAAAACACAGGGCGAAATCAGCCCCAGCATGTT.

This clonotype was picked up many times. The rearrangement uses TRBV29-1 and TRBJ2-7; D gene unclear. Trimming left V 0 bases short and J 2 bases short, with 14 bases between. The CDR3 is 15 amino acids. Germline assignment: CDR1 SQVTM and CDR2 ANQGSEA. CDR3 region: CSVEDSGLYPYEQYF. The CDR3 DNA reads TGCAGCGTTGAAGACTCTGGATTATACCCCTACGAGCAGTACTTC.

Ten or more counts support this clonotype. The genes are TRBV20-1 and TRBJ2-7, with TRBD2 matching 8 bases. The CDR3 runs 14 residues. Looked up from germline, CDR1 is DFQATT and CDR2 is SNEGSKA (reference sequence). The V and J ends lost 5 bases and 7 bases, in that order; junction bases with no gene match: 13. As DNA, the CDR3 is TGCAGTGCTCCCGGACTAGCTGGCTTTCGTGAGCAGTACTTC. Encoded protein: CSAPGLAGFREQYF.

This chain links TRBV5-5 with TRBJ2-2, with D possibly being TRBD1 or TRBD2 (5 bases each). The CDR3 contains 16 residues. The germline V gene encodes CDR1 SGHKS and CDR2 YYEKEE (reference sequence). V lost 1 base and J lost 1, with 11 bases in between. Here the CDR3 reads CASSLIGGVNTGELFF. DNA of the CDR3: TGTGCCAGCAGCTTGATTGGGGGAGTGAACACCGGGGAGCTGTTTTTT.

This clonotype was seen ten or more times. The chain employs TRBV19 and TRBJ1-2; D gene uncertain. The CDR3 is 13 amino acids. Trimming pared 7 bases from V and 4 bases from J, leaving 13 bases between. CDR1 and CDR2 from the germline V gene are LNHDA and SQIVND (reference sequence). The CDR3: CASMPSEVYGYTF. The CDR3, as DNA: TGTGCCAGTATGCCGTCAGAAGTCTATGGCTACACCTTC.

This clonotype came up many times. One junction end does not reproduce the germline sequence, and a read error may be involved. The chain uses TRBV20-1 and TRBJ1-5; D might be TRBD1 (6 bases). CDR3 length: 13 residues. Looked up from germline, CDR1 is DFQATT and CDR2 is SNEGSKA (reference sequence). This CDR3 is CGAREGGNQPQHF. The DNA for the CDR3 is TGCGGTGCTAGAGAGGGGGGCAATCAGCCCCAGCATTTT.